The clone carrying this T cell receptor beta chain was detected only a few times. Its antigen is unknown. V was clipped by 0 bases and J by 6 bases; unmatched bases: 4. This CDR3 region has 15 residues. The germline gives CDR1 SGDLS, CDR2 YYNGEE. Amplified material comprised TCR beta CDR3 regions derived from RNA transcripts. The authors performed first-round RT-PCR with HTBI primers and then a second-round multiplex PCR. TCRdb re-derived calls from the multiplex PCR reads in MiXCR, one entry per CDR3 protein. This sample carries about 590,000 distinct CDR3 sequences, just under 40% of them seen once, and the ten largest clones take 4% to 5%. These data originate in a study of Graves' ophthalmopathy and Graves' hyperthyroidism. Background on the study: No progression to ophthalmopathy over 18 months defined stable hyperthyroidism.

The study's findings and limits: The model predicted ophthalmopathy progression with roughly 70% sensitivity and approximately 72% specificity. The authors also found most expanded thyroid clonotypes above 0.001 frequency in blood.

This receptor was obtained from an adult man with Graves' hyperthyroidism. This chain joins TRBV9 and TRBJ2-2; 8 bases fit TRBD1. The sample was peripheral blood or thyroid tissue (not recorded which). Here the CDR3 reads CASSVGQGAPGELFF. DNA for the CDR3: TGTGCCAGCAGCGTAGGGCAGGGGGCCCCCGGGGAGCTGTTTTTT.